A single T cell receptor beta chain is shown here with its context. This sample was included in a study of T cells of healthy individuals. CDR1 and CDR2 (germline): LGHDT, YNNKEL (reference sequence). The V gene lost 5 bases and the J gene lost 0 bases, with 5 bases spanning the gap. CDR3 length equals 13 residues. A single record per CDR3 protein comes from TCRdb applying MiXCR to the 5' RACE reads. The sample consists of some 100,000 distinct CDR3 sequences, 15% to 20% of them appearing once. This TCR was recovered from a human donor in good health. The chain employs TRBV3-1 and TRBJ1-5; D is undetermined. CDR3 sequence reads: CASSVNSNQPQHF. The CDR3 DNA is TGTGCCAGCAGCGTGAATAGCAATCAGCCCCAGCATTTT.